A selection of T cell receptor beta chains follows, all from one sample in a study of graft-versus-host responses after intestinal transplantation. These receptors have no identified antigens. This table comes from immunoSEQ multiplex PCR, and its TCRdb copy is limited to in-frame clones, with some not included. The top ten hold 0.3% to 0.4% of the sample, which has 75,000 to 90,000 clones, 70% to 90% seen once. Specimen: unstimulated CD4+ T cells sorted from spleen or lymph node cells, collected before intestinal transplant. These receptors were taken from a human donor who received an intestinal transplant. Both conserved end residues are part of each CDR3. The D gene is left open where the match is weak.

v_gene	j_gene	d_gene	CDR3aa	CDR3nt
TRBV9	TRBJ2-7	TRBD2	CASSPSAGAYEQYF	TGTGCCAGCAGCCCCTCGGCGGGGGCCTACGAGCAGTACTTC
TRBV7-9	TRBJ1-1	TRBD1	CASSHPRGTGLNTEAFF	TGTGCCAGCAGCCATCCTAGGGGGACAGGTTTAAACACTGAAGCTTTCTTT
TRBV19	TRBJ1-1	TRBD1	CASRGRQGTEAFF	TGTGCCAGCAGAGGCCGACAGGGCACTGAAGCTTTCTTT
TRBV5-1	TRBJ2-2	TRBD1	CASSFAGGTGELFF	TGCGCCAGCAGCTTCGCAGGGGGAACCGGGGAGCTGTTTTTT
TRBV10-3	TRBJ2-7	NA	CAISGDSRGIRTSDEQYF	TGTGCCATCAGTGGCGATAGCCGGGGAATACGGACCAGCGACGAGCAGTACTTC
TRBV6-4	TRBJ2-1	NA	CASSKGNFEEQFF	TGTGCCAGCAGCAAGGGGAACTTTGAGGAGCAGTTCTTC
TRBV29-1	TRBJ2-1	TRBD2	CSVVRLAGTQQSSYNEQFF	TGCAGCGTTGTAAGACTAGCGGGGACCCAACAAAGTTCCTACAATGAGCAGTTCTTC
TRBV19	TRBJ1-1	NA	CASSNQGQNTEAFF	TGTGCCAGTTCCAACCAGGGACAGAACACTGAAGCTTTCTTT
TRBV11-2	TRBJ1-1	NA	CASSEDTEAFF	TGTGCCAGCAGCGAGGACACTGAAGCTTTCTTT
TRBV19	TRBJ2-3	NA	CASSIRTGTDTQYF	TGTGCCAGTAGTATACGGACAGGCACAGATACGCAGTATTTT
TRBV27	TRBJ2-7	TRBD1	CASSQTGTAILPAHF	TGTGCCAGCAGCCAGACCGGGACAGCTATTCTCCCGGCGCACTTC
TRBV19	TRBJ2-3	NA	CASSIEWGTSNTQYF	TGTGCCAGTAGTATTGAGTGGGGGACAAGTAATACGCAGTATTTT
TRBV6-6	TRBJ1-1	NA	CASSYLQGNTEAFF	TGTGCCAGCAGTTACTTACAGGGGAACACTGAAGCTTTCTTT